The clone carrying this TCR beta chain was picked up one time. The antigen remains unidentified. The source of the sample is a study of shared clonotypes between healthy human individuals. For the study at large: Researchers drew samples from a couple of women and three men aged 18 to 49.

The table came from immunoSEQ multiplex PCR; TCRdb's copy has only in-frame clones and leaves some out. The table has some 2,100,000 clones, 93% seen once. Findings of the study overall: A small donor pool kept down the genetic and exposure-history diversity that was represented. An anticipated effect of sequencing depth on clonotype sharing among donors was recognized.

Germline V CDR1 and CDR2: SEHNR, FQNEAQ (reference sequence). Unmatched junction bases numbered 10, after V lost 4 bases and J lost 8 bases. CDR3 length equals 15 residues. The naive CD8 subset, CD45RO-negative cells positively selected for CCR7, excluded terminally differentiated effector memory CD45RA+ cells. J is TRBJ1-1 and V is TRBV7-9; 10 bases are shared with TRBD1. This clonotype was sampled from a man aged 18 to 29 in good health. Some clones in this sample may be carry-over from other donors' samples. The sequenced sample was naive CD8+ T cells from PBMCs. CDR3 sequence (DNA): TGTGCCAGCAGCTCCTCCCGGGACAGGGGCCCCGAAGCTTTCTTT. As protein: CASSSSRDRGPEAFF.